The 28 T cell receptor beta chains given below trace back to one sample, sequenced in a study of beta chain features in type 1 diabetes. The authors reverse transcribed all of the isolated RNA, so sequencing captured expressed TCRB transcripts. The table came from immunoSEQ multiplex PCR; TCRdb's copy has only in-frame clones and leaves some out. This repertoire shows approximately 250,000 clones, 13% to 15% found once; its top ten account for around 0.03%. Sequenced input: naive CD4+ T cells from blood. Receptors were obtained from a woman aged 35 to 49 in good health.

The sample holds a few counts of this clone. This chain links TRBV7-9 with TRBJ1-2; D unclear. Germline-derived CDR1 and CDR2 are SEHNR and FQNEAQ (reference sequence). The CDR3 has 14 amino acids. V lost 2 bases and J lost 5, with 12 bases in between. As DNA, the CDR3 is TGTGCCAGCAGCTTAAAGGGCGGCGGGTATGGCTACACCTTC. Translated: CASSLKGGGYGYTF.

In its sample, this clone was seen a few times. The chain uses TRBV19 and TRBJ2-7, with D unresolved. Germline V gives CDR1 LNHDA, CDR2 SQIVND (reference sequence). V lost 6 bases to trimming and J lost 0 bases, with 15 bases between them. CDR3 size: 15 residues. DNA for the CDR3: TGTGCCAGTAGCATTTCCAACAGCCGCTCCTACGAGCAGTACTTC. Translating it yields CASSISNSRSYEQYF.

The chain carries TRBV5-1 and TRBJ2-7, with D possibly being TRBD2 (6 bases). Germline V gene sequence: CDR1 SGHRS, CDR2 YFSETQ. The CDR3 covers 16 residues. Deletions cut 1 base from V and 7 bases from J, with 21 bases between. This chain's CDR3 is CASSLNAGTALREQYF. The CDR3 DNA is TGCGCCAGCAGCTTGAACGCCGGGACTGCCCTTAGGGAGCAGTACTTC.

This clone was recorded at least ten times. J is TRBJ1-1 and V is TRBV9; D is perhaps TRBD1 (5 bases). Per germline, CDR1 SGDLS and CDR2 YYNGEE. The CDR3 contains 12 residues. V was pared by 0 bases and J by 8 bases, with 8 bases between. The CDR3 bases are TGTGCCAGCAGCGTAGGGGGCAGGGAAGCTTTCTTT. This sequence encodes CASSVGGREAFF. Filled out from reference TRBV9 and TRBJ1-1, the complete variable domain reads DSGVTQTPKHLITATGQRVTLRCSPRSGDLSVYWYQQSLDQGLQFLIQYYNGEERAKGNILERFSAQQFPDLHSELNLSSLELGDSALYFCASSVGGREAFFGQGTRLTVV.

Only a few counts were recorded for this clone. The rearrangement uses TRBV7-2 and TRBJ1-1, with TRBD1 matching over 7 bases. The CDR3 extends over 15 amino acids. The germline V gene has CDR1 SGHTA and CDR2 FQGNSA. Trimming cost V 2 bases and J 4 bases; bases outside gene matches: 7. Here the CDR3 reads CASSLSGTVGTEAFF. CDR3 DNA: TGTGCCAGCAGCTTAAGTGGGACAGTGGGCACTGAAGCTTTCTTT.

This clone turned up a few times. The chain has TRBV5-6 and TRBJ2-3; a possible D gene is TRBD2 (7 bases). The CDR3 totals 17 residues. Germline loops: CDR1 SGHDT, CDR2 YYEEEE. V was pared by 3 bases and J by 8 bases, with 25 bases between. The chain's CDR3 is CASSSTGGGGPFATQYF. For the CDR3, the DNA is TGTGCCAGCAGCTCCACGGGTGGCGGGGGCCCCTTCGCTACGCAGTATTTT. The variable domain in full, completed from reference TRBV5-6 and TRBJ2-3, reads DAGVTQSPTHLIKTRGQQVTLRCSPKSGHDTVSWYQQALGQGPQFIFQYYEEEERQRGNFPDRFSGHQFPNYSSELNVNALLLGDSALYLCASSSTGGGGPFATQYFGPGTRLTVL.

V and J are TRBV2 and TRBJ1-1; D not certain. The CDR3 runs to 12 residues. Trimming removed 8 bases at V and 11 bases at J, with 18 bases between. The germline CDR1 and CDR2 sequences are SNHLY and FYNNEI. CDR3 coding DNA: TGTGCCAGCCGTCCTACTCCGGGTCGCGCTTTCTTT. Translating it yields CASRPTPGRAFF.

This clone was observed a handful of times. The chain combines TRBV18 with TRBJ2-7; 10 positions agree with TRBD1. Germline CDR1 KGHSH, CDR2 LQKENI. After removal of 3 bases from V and 4 bases from J, the junction contained 6 bases not matched to a gene. This CDR3 has 15 residues. This CDR3 reads CASSPAGQGEYEQYF. The CDR3 coding sequence is TGTGCCAGCTCACCCGCAGGACAGGGGGAGTACGAGCAGTACTTC.

The rearrangement uses TRBV9 and TRBJ1-2, with TRBD1 identical over 8 bases. The CDR3 has 14 amino acids. V was pared by 4 bases and J by 4 bases, with 6 bases of the junction left unmatched. Germline CDR1 SGDLS, CDR2 YYNGEE. CDR3 residues: CASSIGQGSYGYTF. CDR3 nucleotides: TGTGCCAGCAGCATCGGACAGGGAAGCTATGGCTACACCTTC. The full variable domain, its missing parts supplied by reference TRBV9 and TRBJ1-2, is DSGVTQTPKHLITATGQRVTLRCSPRSGDLSVYWYQQSLDQGLQFLIQYYNGEERAKGNILERFSAQQFPDLHSELNLSSLELGDSALYFCASSIGQGSYGYTFGSGTRLTVV.

This clone was counted a single time. The genes are TRBV7-2 and TRBJ1-2; 9 bases line up with TRBD1. The CDR3 has 16 amino acids. Germline loops: CDR1 SGHTA, CDR2 FQGNSA. V lost 2 bases to trimming and J lost 7 bases; unmatched junction nucleotides: 11. CDR3 in DNA: TGTGCCAGCAGCTTATATACCGGGACAGGGTCCCCTGGCTACACCTTC. Translated, it gives CASSLYTGTGSPGYTF.

This clone showed up just a few times. The genes are TRBV6-5 and TRBJ2-7, with 7 bases identical to TRBD1. The germline CDR1 and CDR2 sequences are MNHEY and SVGAGI. The trim removed 6 bases at V and 2 bases at J, leaving 10 bases unmatched. The CDR3 has 15 residues. The CDR3 loop is CASSRAVGQAYEQYF. CDR3 sequence (DNA): TGTGCCAGCAGCCGTGCCGTAGGACAGGCCTACGAGCAGTACTTC.

V and J are TRBV5-4 and TRBJ2-3; weak D call: TRBD2 (5 bases). V was pared by 4 bases and J by 5 bases, with 20 bases between. There are 16 residues in the CDR3. The germline gives CDR1 SGHNT, CDR2 YYREEE (reference sequence). The chain's CDR3 is CASSAGELRVGDTQYF. CDR3 coding DNA: TGTGCCAGCAGCGCGGGTGAACTGAGGGTTGGAGATACGCAGTATTTT.

The sample holds a few counts of this clone. The rearrangement joins TRBV2 to TRBJ1-2; possible D gene TRBD1, 6 bases. The CDR3 sequence is 13 residues long. V lost 7 bases and J 4 bases, leaving 13 bases between the germline ends. The germline gives CDR1 SNHLY, CDR2 FYNNEI. The chain's CDR3 is CASTADRIYGYTF. The CDR3 nucleotides read TGTGCCAGCACCGCAGACAGGATCTATGGCTACACCTTC.

The genes are TRBV2 and TRBJ2-7, with TRBD1 identical over 9 bases. CDR1 is SNHLY and CDR2 is FYNNEI in the germline V gene. This CDR3 has 14 amino acids. After removal of 8 bases from V and 6 bases from J, the junction contained 11 bases not matched to a gene. The CDR3 DNA sequence: TGTGCCAGCCAGCCGGGACAGGGCCTGGTCGAGCAGTACTTC. Protein sequence: CASQPGQGLVEQYF.

V usage is TRBV2 and J usage is TRBJ1-1; no clear D gene. The CDR3 consists of 13 residues. Germline CDR1 is SNHLY and CDR2 is FYNNEI. V lost 1 base and J lost 1, with 4 bases in between. The CDR3 here is CASSEGPNTEAFF. The CDR3 DNA is TGTGCCAGCAGTGAAGGGCCGAACACTGAAGCTTTCTTT.

CDR3 coding DNA: TGTGCCAGCTCACCTCCCGACGGGGGGCTCGACGAGCAGTACTTC. This translates into CASSPPDGGLDEQYF. The V and J genes are TRBV18 and TRBJ2-5; D perhaps matches TRBD2 (7 bases). The J call may not be correct, given that the DNA end is closer to TRBJ2-7. The CDR3 has 15 residues. CDR1 and CDR2 (germline): KGHSH, LQKENI.

The rearrangement joins TRBV6-5 to TRBJ2-5, with a possible D match to TRBD2 (7 bases). Trimming pared 5 bases from V and 7 bases from J, leaving 17 bases between. Germline CDR1 reads MNHEY; CDR2 reads SVGAGI. There are 14 residues in the CDR3. The CDR3 loop reads CASSPRGAWGTQYF. As DNA, the CDR3 is TGTGCCAGCAGTCCTCGGGGGGCTTGGGGGACCCAGTACTTC.

Points on this clone: In the same sample, other DNA sequences code for this CDR3. The V gene is TRBV9, the J gene TRBJ2-2; D is possibly TRBD2 (5 bases). The CDR3 sequence is 15 residues long. CDR1 SGDLS and CDR2 YYNGEE come from the germline V gene. Trimming removed 0 bases from V and 1 base from J, with 7 bases in between. In nucleotides, the CDR3 is TGTGCCAGCAGCGTAGGAGGGTTGAACACCGGGGAGCTGTTTTTT. It yields the protein CASSVGGLNTGELFF.

This clone showed up just a few times. The chain uses TRBV5-1 and TRBJ2-3; possible D gene TRBD1, 5 bases. The CDR3 spans 13 residues. V gave up 4 bases and J gave up 7 bases, with 13 bases separating them. CDR1 SGHRS and CDR2 YFSETQ come from the germline V gene. CDR3 residues: CASSVGEGNTQYF. The CDR3 bases are TGCGCCAGCAGCGTAGGGGAAGGGAATACGCAGTATTTT.

This chain uses TRBV4-3 with TRBJ2-7, with 7 bases that match TRBD1. CDR1 and CDR2 from the germline V gene are LGHNA and YSLEER. The trim removed 5 bases at V and 3 bases at J, leaving 10 bases unmatched. The CDR3 is 15 amino acids. CDR3 DNA sequence: TGCGCCAGCAGCGGGTCCCTTGGACAGGTCTACGAGCAGTACTTC. Its protein is CASSGSLGQVYEQYF.

In this sample, this clone turned up a few times. J is TRBJ1-1 and V is TRBV6-5, with a weak D call TRBD1 (5 bases). Germline V CDR1 and CDR2: MNHEY, SVGAGI. Deletions cut 0 bases from V and 10 bases from J, with 9 bases between. CDR3 size: 12 residues. CDR3 protein: CASSYSGGRAFF. DNA of the CDR3: TGTGCCAGCAGTTACTCGGGGGGAAGAGCTTTCTTT.

For this clone: An end of the junction does not agree with germline; a read error may underlie this. The rearrangement joins TRBV7-7 to TRBJ2-5, with 14 bases fitting TRBD2. The CDR3 totals 17 residues. Germline-derived CDR1 and CDR2 are SSHAT and FNYEAQ (reference sequence). CDR3 sequence: CASSFAGTSGGRETQYF. The CDR3 DNA sequence: TGTGCTAGCAGCTTCGCAGGGACTAGCGGGGGTAGAGAGACCCAGTACTTC.

The rearrangement links TRBV14 to TRBJ1-3, with D unclear. The V end lost 1 base, the J end lost 1 base, and 8 bases lay between the germline ends. This CDR3 region has 15 residues. CDR1 is SGHDN and CDR2 is FVKESK in the germline V gene. CDR3 loop: CASSQVGSSGNTIYF. Here the CDR3 DNA reads TGTGCCAGCAGCCAAGTTGGCAGTTCTGGAAACACCATATATTTT.

The rearrangement uses TRBV5-1 and TRBJ1-6; D call uncertain. The germline V and J ends were trimmed by 0 bases and 9 bases, with 22 bases remaining between them. The germline V gene has CDR1 SGHRS and CDR2 YFSETQ. This CDR3 spans 18 amino acids. The CDR3: CASSLVFHYSGLASPLHF. The CDR3 DNA is TGCGCCAGCAGCTTGGTTTTCCATTACTCAGGACTGGCTTCACCCCTCCACTTT.

This rearrangement joins TRBV5-1 to TRBJ2-1; possibly TRBD1 for D (5 bases). V lost 0 bases and J 1 base, leaving 8 bases between the germline ends. Germline V gene sequence: CDR1 SGHRS, CDR2 YFSETQ. The CDR3 is 15 residues long. CDR3 loop: CASSLEAGSYNEQFF. The CDR3 DNA reads as TGCGCCAGCAGCTTGGAGGCAGGGTCCTACAATGAGCAGTTCTTC.

This clone was detected a few times. The CDR3 DNA is TGTGCCAGCAGTTCGGACAGGGGGCGGTACGAGCAGTACTTC. Its protein product is CASSSDRGRYEQYF. This chain links TRBV27 with TRBJ2-7, with 11 bases fitting TRBD1. The CDR3 is made up of 14 amino acids. CDR1 is MNHEY, CDR2 SMNVEV, per germline (reference sequence). V lost 4 bases and J lost 4; bases outside the gene matches: 3.

This clone was recorded many times. The CDR3 region has the DNA TGTGCCAGCAGCCAACGACTCAACTCCTACAATGAGCAGTTCTTC. Protein sequence: CASSQRLNSYNEQFF. The rearrangement joins TRBV16 to TRBJ2-1; no clear D gene. The CDR3 is 15 amino acids. V was clipped by 2 bases and J by 0 bases, with 8 bases between them. Germline V gene data show CDR1 as KGHSY and CDR2 as FQNENV.

V gene TRBV10-1 combines with J gene TRBJ2-7; 9 positions agree with TRBD1. The J segment lost 3 bases and the V segment lost 3 bases, leaving 9 bases of the junction unmatched. The CDR3 extends over 16 amino acids. The germline CDR1 and CDR2 sequences are WNHNN and SYGVQD (reference sequence). CDR3 sequence: CASSDSTGTGSYEQYF. The CDR3 nucleotides are TGCGCCAGCAGTGATTCCACCGGGACAGGGAGCTACGAGCAGTACTTC.